The 7 T cell receptor beta chains below come from one sample, sequenced in a study of blood T cell repertoires in COVID-19. Using immunoSEQ multiplex PCR, the repertoire was profiled, and TCRdb retains in-frame clones only, with some absent. The sample records about 200,000 clones, over 75% being singletons. The material sequenced was peripheral blood. All receptors derive from a man aged 45-65 years with COVID-19, enrolled during active disease.

The V call is TRBV6-5, the J call TRBJ2-7; D may be TRBD1 (5 bases). Trimming took 4 bases from V and 3 from J, leaving 16 bases between them. Germline V CDR1 and CDR2: MNHEY, SVGAGI. This CDR3 has 15 residues. CDR3: CASSLTVPFHYEQYF. Here the CDR3 DNA reads TGTGCCAGCAGTTTGACAGTCCCTTTCCACTACGAGCAGTACTTC.

This chain connects TRBV19 to TRBJ2-1, with D maybe TRBD1 (6 bases). Trimming took 5 bases from V and 2 from J, leaving 13 bases between them. The germline V gene has CDR1 LNHDA and CDR2 SQIVND (reference sequence). The length of the CDR3 is 15 residues. This chain's CDR3 is CASSLRGTAYNEQFF. CDR3 sequence (DNA): TGTGCCAGTAGTTTGAGGGGGACGGCCTACAATGAGCAGTTCTTC.

This clone was seen just once. CDR3: CASSQLGGRAYEQYF. CDR3 sequence (DNA): TGTGCCAGCAGCCAGCTGGGCGGGAGGGCCTACGAGCAGTACTTC. The chain couples TRBV5-4 to TRBJ2-7, with 9 bases identical to TRBD2. Per germline, CDR1 SGHNT and CDR2 YYREEE (reference sequence). CDR3 size: 15 residues. J was trimmed by 2 bases and V by 4 bases; bases with no gene match: 7.

This clone was detected only once. This chain uses TRBV7-9 with TRBJ2-7; D is possibly TRBD2 (6 bases). CDR1 SEHNR and CDR2 FQNEAQ come from the germline V gene (reference sequence). V was clipped by 1 base and J by 2 bases, with 12 bases between them. This CDR3 contains 15 residues. Written as DNA, the CDR3 is TGTGCCAGCAGCTTAGTGTCAGGCGGGACCTACGAGCAGTACTTC. Its protein is CASSLVSGGTYEQYF.

This clone was found once. The chain has TRBV2 and TRBJ2-1, with D possibly matching TRBD1 (5 bases). The CDR3 length is 13 residues. Per germline, CDR1 SNHLY and CDR2 FYNNEI. V was clipped by 8 bases and J by 2 bases, with 10 bases between them. CDR3 sequence (DNA): TGTGCCAGCCCAGGGCTGCCCTACAATGAGCAGTTCTTC. Encoded protein: CASPGLPYNEQFF.

J is TRBJ1-6 and V is TRBV5-6, with 11 nucleotides matching TRBD1. Losses at the gene ends were 4 bases for V and 9 bases for J; bases not matched to a gene: 15. The CDR3 loop spans 18 amino acids. Germline CDR1 reads SGHDT; CDR2 reads YYEEEE. The CDR3 loop is CASSPGTGGTLGGSPLHF. The CDR3 coding sequence is TGTGCCAGCAGCCCCGGGACAGGGGGAACTTTAGGTGGTTCACCCCTCCACTTT.

The V call is TRBV5-4, the J call TRBJ2-1; a possible D gene is TRBD1 (5 bases). Per the germline V gene, CDR1 is SGHNT and CDR2 is YYREEE (reference sequence). This CDR3 contains 16 residues. Trimming removed 0 bases at V and 6 bases at J, with 16 bases between. The CDR3 here is CASSLAGDSASNEQFF. The CDR3 coding sequence is TGTGCCAGCAGCTTGGCGGGTGACAGCGCCTCCAATGAGCAGTTCTTC.